This TCR beta chain was documented in a study of PD-1 blockade in classical Hodgkin lymphoma. The V gene's germline CDR1 is SGDLS and CDR2 YYNGEE. The J segment lost 0 bases and the V segment lost 3 bases, leaving 3 bases of the junction unmatched. The CDR3 length is 15 residues. Measured with immunoSEQ multiplex PCR; TCRdb has only the in-frame clones, and not every one. The sample shows around 20,000 clones, around two thirds of them seen only once. Study findings and constraints: At C4D1, TCR diversity had climbed significantly for CD4+ cells, though not for CD8+ cells. TCR diversity at baseline was reported to be reduced in newly diagnosed patients relative to healthy donors. Whatever underlies the repertoire differences (possibly disease activity or prior therapy) remains undefined.

There was relapse after autologous stem cell transplantation in every patient, and there was variation in brentuximab vedotin exposure. Best responses were complete response, partial response or progressive disease. As to this clone: The antigen remains undetermined.

The TCR was taken from a human donor with classical Hodgkin lymphoma. The source was peripheral blood mononuclear cells (PBMCs), collected at baseline. V and J are TRBV9 and TRBJ1-1; 9 nucleotides match TRBD1. The CDR3 reads CASSGRQGVNTEAFF. The CDR3 nucleotides are TGTGCCAGCAGCGGAAGACAGGGGGTGAACACTGAAGCTTTCTTT.